These T cell receptor beta chains were read from a single sample in a study of cytomegalovirus exposure and HLA in healthy donors. Assay: immunoSEQ multiplex PCR; the TCRdb copy retains only in-frame clones and omits some. Of over 150,000 clones listed, just under 85% are singletons. Sequenced input: PBMCs. The receptors come from a girl aged 10 to 17 in good health and CMV-seropositive. CDR3s include the opening cysteine and the closing phenylalanine or tryptophan. D genes are given only for firm matches.

V	D	J	DNA	CDR3
TRBV4-1	TRBD1	TRBJ1-1	TGCGCCAGCAGCCATCACCTCACCGGGACAGGGGACACTGAAGCTTTCTTT	CASSHHLTGTGDTEAFF
TRBV18	.	TRBJ1-1	TGTGCCAGCTCACTTACCAGCGGATTAAGTCCTGAAGCTTTCTTT	CASSLTSGLSPEAFF
TRBV5-1	TRBD2	TRBJ2-1	TGCGCCAGCAGCTTGGTTCCTAGCGGAACCTACAATGAGCAGTTCTTC	CASSLVPSGTYNEQFF
TRBV5-6	.	TRBJ2-5	TGTGCCAGCAGCTCCGGGACTTGGGGGACCCAGTACTTC	CASSSGTWGTQYF
TRBV18	.	TRBJ1-1	TGTGCCAGCTCACAACGGGAACAGGGAGCGGACACTGAAGCTTTCTTT	CASSQREQGADTEAFF
TRBV12-5	.	TRBJ2-5	TGTGCTAGTGGTCCCAGACAGGAGCAGTACTTC	CASGPRQEQYF
TRBV6-6	TRBD1	TRBJ1-1	TGTGCCAGCAGTTTGGACAGGGTTGGCACTGAAGCTTTCTTT	CASSLDRVGTEAFF
TRBV4-1	.	TRBJ2-7	TGCGCCAGCAGCCAAGGCTCGACAGGCACCGAGCAGTACTTC	CASSQGSTGTEQYF
TRBV2	TRBD1	TRBJ1-2	TGTGCCAGCAGTGAAGGCGGACAGGGAACCTTC	CASSEGGQGTF
TRBV5-1	TRBD1	TRBJ1-1	TGCGCCAGCAGCCTGTATGACAGGGCGAACACTGAAGCTTTCTTT	CASSLYDRANTEAFF
TRBV5-1	TRBD1	TRBJ1-2	TGCGCCAGCAGCCTGGACAGGCCGCTTAACTATGGCTACACCTTC	CASSLDRPLNYGYTF